This TCR beta chain was sequenced during a study of Graves' ophthalmopathy and Graves' hyperthyroidism. Turning to the study itself: Hyperthyroidism showing no ophthalmopathy within 18 months of follow-up was stable. Study-wide points: The authors also found most expanded thyroid clonotypes above 0.001 frequency in blood.

Amplification targeted the TCR beta CDR3 regions, with RNA transcripts as the source material. Following a first-round RT-PCR that used HTBI primers, a second-round multiplex PCR was carried out. TCRdb reprocessed the multiplex PCR reads via MiXCR and lists one record per CDR3 protein. The sample lists a few hundred thousand distinct CDR3 sequences; about 40% were seen once. Of note for this clonotype: Its antigen is as yet unknown.

Germline CDR1 SGHRS, CDR2 YFSETQ. V lost 4 bases to trimming and J lost 7 bases; unmatched junction nucleotides: 13. The CDR3 runs 15 residues. This receptor was taken from an adult man with Graves' hyperthyroidism. Sequencing used peripheral blood or thyroid tissue (not recorded which). The chain combines TRBV5-1 with TRBJ2-5; 7 bases are shared with TRBD2. CDR3 coding DNA: TGCGCCAGCAGCCTTAGTGGGGACTACGTCGGGACCCAGTACTTC. As protein: CASSLSGDYVGTQYF.